The T cell receptor beta chain described here comes from a study of cytomegalovirus exposure and HLA in healthy donors. The study, taken as a whole, reports: Researchers catalogued 164 TCR beta chains as cytomegalovirus-associated. TCR association rates varied by HLA locus in a later analysis, with DRB1 highest and HLA-C lowest. Association of a missense DCLRE1C variant with TCR beta V- and J-gene trimming was reported in a later analysis.

CDR3 length: 16 amino acids. V dropped 4 bases and J dropped 0; count of bases not matched to a gene: 9. Germline assignment: CDR1 SGHDT and CDR2 YYEEEE. The PCR used 60 Vbeta and 13 Jbeta primers. The assay was immunoSEQ multiplex PCR, and TCRdb's table has in-frame clones only and misses some. The sample includes around 200,000 clones, about 80% of them seen just once. Concerning this clone itself: The antigen is unknown.

Specimen: PBMCs. The chain recombines TRBV5-6 with TRBJ2-7, with 8 bases fitting TRBD1. The TCR originated in a man aged 30 to 45 in good health and CMV-seronegative. This chain's CDR3 is CASSPYYRGISYEQYF. The CDR3 DNA reads TGTGCCAGCAGCCCGTACTACAGGGGGATCTCCTACGAGCAGTACTTC.